The clone carrying this TCR beta chain was observed many times. Its specificity is not known. This CDR3 comprises 15 residues. Germline V CDR1 and CDR2: LGHDT, YNNKEL (reference sequence). V shed 3 bases, J shed 2 bases, and the junction held 5 bases outside the gene matches. These data come from a study of CD8 T cells in ankylosing spondylitis. Study-wide points: Disease-linked clones were CD8+ and relatively rare in peripheral blood. Reported data indicate significant enrichment of disease-linked clones within matched ankylosing spondylitis synovial fluid. Past research had described some motif variants in reactive arthritis synovial fluid and blood.

Quantitative 5'-RACE was performed with molecular barcodes, and it yielded the TCR beta libraries. MiXCR was run by TCRdb on the 5' RACE reads, yielding one entry per CDR3 protein. The sample consists of 200,000 to 250,000 distinct CDR3 sequences, more than 9% of them appearing once. The sequence was obtained from a male donor with ankylosing spondylitis or in good health (not recorded which). Sequenced material: blood, either unsorted or a sorted T cell fraction (not recorded which). The chain carries TRBV3-1 and TRBJ2-3; 7 bases align to TRBD2. In nucleotides, the CDR3 is TGTGCCAGCAGCCAGAGAACTAGCGACACAGATACGCAGTATTTT. Protein: CASSQRTSDTDTQYF.